One and the same sample provided the 7 T cell receptor beta chains below, sequenced in a study of cytomegalovirus exposure and HLA in healthy donors. The PCR contained 60 Vbeta and 13 Jbeta primers. Assay: immunoSEQ multiplex PCR; the TCRdb copy retains only in-frame clones and omits some. The sample includes about 170,000 clones, more than 80% seen only once; the top ten take roughly 2.3%. The sample comprised PBMCs. All receptors derive from a male donor in good health and CMV-seronegative.

The chain employs TRBV14 and TRBJ2-7; the D gene is possibly TRBD1 (5 bases). Germline V gene lookup returns CDR1 SGHDN and CDR2 FVKESK. This CDR3 is built from 14 residues. V lost 0 bases and J 7 bases, leaving 13 bases between the germline ends. The CDR3 is CASSQDLGRGEQYF. CDR3 sequence (DNA): TGTGCCAGCAGCCAAGATTTAGGAAGGGGTGAGCAGTACTTC.

CDR3 nucleotide sequence: TGTGCCAGCAGTTTGGGATGGGGTGGGGGCTCCTACACTGAAGCTTTCTTT. It translates to CASSLGWGGGSYTEAFF. The chain carries TRBV28 and TRBJ1-1, with D perhaps TRBD1 (6 bases). V dropped 3 bases and J dropped 3 bases, with 20 bases sitting between them. The CDR3 spans 17 residues. Germline V gene data show CDR1 as MDHEN and CDR2 as SYDVKM.

Here the CDR3 DNA reads TGCGCCAGCAGCCCCTCAGCGGCGTCCTCTGGAAACACCATATATTTT. Translated, it gives CASSPSAASSGNTIYF. The chain recombines TRBV5-1 with TRBJ1-3; D ambiguous. Trimming removed 4 bases from V and 0 bases from J, with 14 bases in between. The CDR3 is made up of 16 amino acids. Germline CDR1 SGHRS, CDR2 YFSETQ.

This clone was found a few times. The V and J genes are TRBV5-1 and TRBJ2-1; D gene uncertain. V was cut by 3 bases and J by 5 bases, with 12 bases left in between. This CDR3 is 14 amino acids long. CDR1 is SGHRS, CDR2 YFSETQ, per germline. This CDR3 is CASSSLKQNNEQFF. The CDR3 nucleotides read TGCGCCAGCAGCTCTCTAAAACAGAACAATGAGCAGTTCTTC.

The gene calls are TRBV18 and TRBJ2-5, with D unresolved. This CDR3 has 15 amino acids. Trimming pared 2 bases from V and 1 base from J, leaving 11 bases between. Per the germline V gene, CDR1 is KGHSH and CDR2 is LQKENI. The CDR3, as DNA: TGTGCCAGCTCACCAACAAATGTTGTCCAAGAGACCCAGTACTTC. Translation gives CASSPTNVVQETQYF.

The chain couples TRBV19 to TRBJ1-4; D is unclear. Germline loops: CDR1 LNHDA, CDR2 SQIVND (reference sequence). The CDR3 runs to 15 residues. Trimming left V 6 bases short and J 0 bases short, with 11 bases between. The CDR3 bases are TGTGCCAGTAGCTTCGAACGCGCAACTAATGAAAAACTGTTTTTT. Amino acid sequence: CASSFERATNEKLFF.

This rearrangement joins TRBV10-3 to TRBJ2-5, with 8 bases identical to TRBD1. In germline, CDR1 is ENHRY, CDR2 SYGVKD. V was clipped by 4 bases and J by 5 bases; unmatched bases: 9. This CDR3 is built from 15 residues. CDR3 protein: CAISVGTGGFETQYF. The CDR3 coding sequence is TGTGCCATCAGTGTTGGGACAGGCGGGTTTGAGACCCAGTACTTC.